This TCR beta chain was obtained from a study of blood T cell repertoires in COVID-19 (dated by TCRdb to about 2020). Background for the entire study: The collaborator samples originated in the United States, Italy and Spain and spanned the acute and convalescent phases of COVID-19. A de-identified subject ID, COVID-19 status, age in years and sex were almost always included in the sample metadata. Subjects who had been exposed to COVID-19, were actively infected with it, or had recovered from it provided the deeply sampled blood TCRbeta repertoires that made up the dataset. The prospective study material was composed of cDNA or gDNA derived from T cells, B-cell-depleted T cells, or PBMCs. Where available, HLA class I and class II types were taken from metadata supplied by the sample provider and were not determined by assay-based typing. The repertoires were made available in a free public database intended to serve as a resource for research on the immune response to SARS-CoV-2. Samples were obtained from the ongoing ImmuneRACE study (first 160 participants) and from over 1,000 subjects provided by 6 global collaborators.

TCRbeta CDR3 regions were amplified from genomic DNA by means of the immunoSEQ Assay, a bias-controlled multiplex PCR. The original methods were these. The number of nucleated cells in each sample was estimated by amplification of reference gene primers within the assay. To quantify the absolute abundance of each unique TCRbeta CDR3 rearrangement, sequence reads were collapsed and filtered. Productive Simpson clonality was computed per sample as the square root of Simpson's diversity index over productive rearrangements. TCRdb took over this immuneACCESS table, retaining in-frame rearrangements with V and J assigned. Such tables are incomplete; in checked studies, under half of the missing clones stem from an unresolved V gene, and the remainder is unexplained. Clonal size and the V and J genes are those of that table, whereas D and trimming came from the DNA. Present in this sample are around 290,000 clones, just over 90% of which were seen just once. The top ten constitute over 2% of the sample.

As to this clone: Its recognized antigen is unknown. No qualities accompany the bases; no much larger clone lies one base away.

The CDR3 runs 12 amino acids, cysteine and phenylalanine included. The CDR3 DNA has 36 bases and is translated from base 1. The germline ends are 10 bases apart after V is trimmed by 6 bases and J by 5 bases. The germline V gene encodes CDR1 MDHEN and CDR2 SYDVKM. One collaborating source in Seattle enrolled patients during active infection and followed them longitudinally through the course of disease. Whole blood was collected in K2EDTA tubes by collaborating institutions according to the institutions' own protocols. For TCRbeta analysis, collaborators shipped samples as frozen whole blood, isolated PBMCs, or DNA extracted from either of those sample types. The paper's findings and limits, for the study overall: How much clinical and demographic metadata was included differed by source and by participant, and the metadata was provided uncurated.

Sequenced: peripheral blood. The receptor was isolated from a woman between 25 and 40 years old with COVID-19, enrolled during active disease. The chain uses TRBV28 and TRBJ1-1; a tentative D match to TRBD1 spans 6 bases. The CDR3 amino acid sequence is: CASRLGGTEAFF. The DNA is as follows: TGTGCCAGCAGGTTAGGGGGGACTGAAGCTTTCTTT.